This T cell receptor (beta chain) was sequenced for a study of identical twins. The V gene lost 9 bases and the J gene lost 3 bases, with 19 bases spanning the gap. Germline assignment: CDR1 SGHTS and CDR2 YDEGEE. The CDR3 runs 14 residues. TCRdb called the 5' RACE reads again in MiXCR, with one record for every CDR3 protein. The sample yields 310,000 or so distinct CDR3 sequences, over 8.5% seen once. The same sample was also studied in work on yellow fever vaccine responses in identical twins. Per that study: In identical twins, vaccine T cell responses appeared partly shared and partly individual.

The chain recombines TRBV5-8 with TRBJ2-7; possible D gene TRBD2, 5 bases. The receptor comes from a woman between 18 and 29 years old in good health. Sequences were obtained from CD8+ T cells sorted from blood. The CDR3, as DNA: TGTGCCATGAGCCCCGGACTGGGGTGCTACGAGCAGTACTTC. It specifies CAMSPGLGCYEQYF.